A selection of T cell receptor beta chains follows, all from one sample in a study of control samples from healthy donors and cancer patients. Assay: immunoSEQ multiplex PCR; the TCRdb copy retains only in-frame clones and omits some. The sample has about 170,000 clones, over 85% seen once. Sequencing was performed on blood. The receptors come from a man younger than 45 in good health. The CDR3 runs from the conserved cysteine through the conserved F or W. The D gene is left open where the match is weak. Clone size, where shown, is once, few, many, or a class for clones that have expanded.

len	v_gene	j_gene	d_gene	abundance	CDR3aa	CDR3nt
11	TRBV20-1	TRBJ2-5	.	.	CSTGTQGTQYF	TGCAGTACCGGGACCCAAGGGACCCAGTACTTC
16	TRBV4-1	TRBJ1-1	.	.	CASSPRIGGVNTEAFF	TGCGCCAGCAGCCCAAGAATAGGGGGTGTGAACACTGAAGCTTTCTTT
16	TRBV4-2	TRBJ1-4	TRBD1	.	CASIKGAGRAYEKLFF	TGTGCCAGCATAAAGGGGGCGGGCAGGGCGTATGAAAAACTGTTTTTT
14	TRBV5-1	TRBJ2-2	.	.	CASSHGAGTGELFF	TGCGCCAGCAGCCACGGGGCGGGGACCGGGGAGCTGTTTTTT
15	TRBV5-1	TRBJ2-6	.	.	CASSKDLSGANVLTF	TGCGCCAGCAGCAAAGACCTCTCTGGGGCCAACGTCCTGACTTTC
13	TRBV19	TRBJ1-1	.	.	CASSIQGVAEAFF	TGTGCCAGTAGTATACAGGGTGTCGCTGAAGCTTTCTTT
18	TRBV7-2	TRBJ2-4	TRBD2	once	CASSAGLAGRGAKNIQYF	TGTGCCAGCTCCGCGGGGCTAGCGGGGAGGGGTGCCAAAAACATTCAGTACTTC
14	TRBV3-1/TRBV3-2	TRBJ2-7	.	.	CASSQVYSSYEQYF	TGTGCCAGCAGCCAAGTTTACAGCTCCTACGAGCAGTACTTC
16	TRBV4-2	TRBJ2-1	TRBD2	.	CASSQDAGVTSYEQFF	TGTGCCAGCAGCCAAGACGCGGGGGTAACGTCGTATGAGCAGTTCTTC
15	TRBV6-5	TRBJ2-3	TRBD2	.	CASSYAGGASDTQYF	TGTGCCAGCAGTTATGCCGGGGGGGCCTCAGATACGCAGTATTTT
13	TRBV7-9	TRBJ1-2	.	.	CASSLGEGNGYTF	TGTGCCAGCAGCTTAGGGGAGGGGAATGGCTACACCTTC
14	TRBV5-1	TRBJ2-3	.	.	CASSKGGGRDTQYF	TGCGCCAGCTCCAAGGGTGGGGGACGTGATACGCAGTATTTT
16	TRBV5-4	TRBJ2-7	TRBD1	.	CASSLGGGKGASEQYF	TGTGCCAGCAGCTTAGGGGGCGGAAAGGGGGCGAGCGAGCAGTACTTC
11	TRBV10-3	TRBJ1-1	.	.	CAISGTAEAFF	TGTGCCATCAGTGGGACAGCTGAAGCTTTCTTT
14	TRBV10-3	TRBJ1-4	.	.	CAIRNTEVDEKLFF	TGTGCCATTCGAAACACAGAAGTCGACGAAAAACTGTTTTTT
14	TRBV5-1	TRBJ2-7	.	.	CASATEVSSYEQYF	TGCGCCAGCGCAACAGAGGTAAGCTCCTACGAGCAGTACTTC
15	TRBV18	TRBJ1-2	.	.	CASSPLPGAGYGYTF	TGTGCCAGCTCACCACTACCAGGGGCCGGCTATGGCTACACCTTC